This T cell receptor (beta chain) comes out of a study of T cells after yellow fever vaccination. General study results and limits: Abundant bulk-population clonotypes could contaminate the FACS-sorted repertoires. The secondary response peaked faster, at day 5 versus 15, but was weaker. Once the booster was given, most primary-vaccination clones reappeared, at roughly 96% for CD4 and 88% for CD8.

In regard to this clonotype: The antigen remains undetermined.

Template switching with 5'RACE generated the TCR cDNA and added a universal primer site and UMIs. TCRdb independently ran MiXCR on the 5' RACE reads; one entry per CDR3 protein. The repertoire holds 500,000 to 650,000 distinct CDR3 sequences, around an eighth seen once, with over 13% in the top ten. The CDR3 extends over 14 amino acids. Unmatched junction bases numbered 4, after V lost 7 bases and J lost 0 bases. Germline V lookup: CDR1 MNHNS, CDR2 SASEGT. The sample here was PBMCs, taken on the day of the yellow fever booster vaccination. This sequence was found in a young man who received the YFV17D yellow fever vaccine. The chain is built from TRBV6-1 and TRBJ2-3; 7 bases are shared with TRBD2. CDR3 coding DNA: TGTGCCAGCAATCCAGCGGGGAGCACAGATACGCAGTATTTT. Its translation is CASNPAGSTDTQYF.